Shown below are 15 T cell receptor beta chains from a single sample sequenced in a study of T cell responses to AZD1222 COVID-19 vaccine. Clones were read by immunoSEQ multiplex PCR, and TCRdb kept only the in-frame ones, dropping some. Among 97,000 or so clones listed, 84% were seen once. Sequenced here: peripheral blood, sampled on day 0 of AZD1222 vaccination. Every receptor here comes from an adult in good health.

CDR3 in DNA: TGTGCCACCAGGGCGGCGAACACCGGGGAGCTGTTTTTT. It codes for CATRAANTGELFF. The J gene is TRBJ2-2, the V gene TRBV24-1, with D unresolved. V lost 7 bases to trimming and J lost 0 bases, with 5 bases between them. CDR1 KGHDR and CDR2 SFDVKD come from the germline V gene. This CDR3 is built from 13 residues.

The rearrangement links TRBV20-1 to TRBJ1-4, with D possibly being TRBD1 (5 bases). The germline CDR1 and CDR2 sequences are DFQATT and SNEGSKA (reference sequence). V was trimmed by 3 bases and J by 7 bases, leaving 15 bases between them. The CDR3 length is 14 residues. CDR3 DNA: TGCAGTGCTAGTTCCCCAGGGTTAACTGAAAAACTGTTTTTT. This gives the protein CSASSPGLTEKLFF.

V usage is TRBV28 and J usage is TRBJ2-1; TRBD2 matches 11 bases. Per the germline V gene, CDR1 is MDHEN and CDR2 is SYDVKM. The V gene end was trimmed by 2 bases and the J gene end by 7 bases; junction bases not matched to a gene: 7. The CDR3 is 16 residues long. The CDR3 here is CASSLGETSGKNEQFF. CDR3 DNA: TGTGCCAGCAGTTTAGGGGAGACTAGCGGGAAAAATGAGCAGTTCTTC.

The J gene is TRBJ2-6, the V gene TRBV5-1; TRBD1 matches 9 bases. After removal of 3 bases from V and 0 bases from J, the junction contained 13 bases not matched to a gene. The V gene's germline CDR1 is SGHRS and CDR2 YFSETQ. This CDR3 has 20 amino acids. In nucleotides, the CDR3 is TGCGCCAGCAGCTATTATATTCCGGGACAGGGCGACTCTGGGGCCAACGTCCTGACTTTC. As protein: CASSYYIPGQGDSGANVLTF.

The CDR3 loop reads CASSSLGPNSPLHF. The CDR3 DNA follows: TGTGCCAGCAGTTCCCTCGGACCCAATTCACCCCTCCACTTT. The rearrangement uses TRBV6-2 or TRBV6-3 and TRBJ1-6; D unclear. Germline V CDR1 and CDR2: MNHEY, SVGEGT. This CDR3 comprises 14 residues. Trimming pared 4 bases from V and 7 bases from J, leaving 11 bases between.

This chain links TRBV28 with TRBJ2-7, with 7 nucleotides matching TRBD1. Per germline, CDR1 MDHEN and CDR2 SYDVKM. Trimming cost V 3 bases and J 7 bases; bases outside gene matches: 9. This CDR3 comprises 14 residues. CDR3 region: CASSLVRGPREQYF. The CDR3 coding sequence is TGTGCCAGCAGTTTGGTTAGGGGGCCAAGGGAGCAGTACTTC.

Comments on this clone: This sample includes further DNA sequences coding for the same CDR3. J is TRBJ2-5 and V is TRBV18; 7 bases agree with TRBD1. The CDR3 loop spans 13 amino acids. Per the germline V gene, CDR1 is KGHSH and CDR2 is LQKENI. The J segment lost 2 bases and the V segment lost 5 bases, leaving 2 bases of the junction unmatched. CDR3 in DNA: TGTGCCAGCTCAAGGGACAGACAAGAGACCCAGTACTTC. This codes for CASSRDRQETQYF.

This rearrangement joins TRBV6-4 to TRBJ2-2; 8 bases agree with TRBD1. Germline V gene sequence: CDR1 MRHNA, CDR2 SNTAGT. This CDR3 comprises 14 residues. The V gene end was trimmed by 3 bases and the J gene end by 6 bases; junction bases not matched to a gene: 3. CDR3 bases: TGTGCCAGCAGTGAGACAGGGGTTCCCGGGGAGCTGTTTTTT. This sequence encodes CASSETGVPGELFF.

The V gene is TRBV4-1, the J gene TRBJ1-4; D may be TRBD1 (5 bases). The germline gives CDR1 MGHRA, CDR2 YSYEKL. The V end lost 4 bases, the J end lost 3 bases, and 12 bases lay between the germline ends. The CDR3 consists of 15 residues. This chain's CDR3 is CASSPPGRANEKLFF. The CDR3 nucleotides read TGCGCCAGCAGCCCCCCAGGGAGGGCTAATGAAAAACTGTTTTTT.

V gene TRBV24-1 combines with J gene TRBJ2-1; no reliable D call. From germline, CDR1 is KGHDR and CDR2 SFDVKD. This CDR3 has 13 residues. V was shortened by 5 bases and J by 6 bases, with 10 bases between the two germline ends. DNA for the CDR3: TGTGCCACCAGTGGGACCGGAGCCAATGAGCAGTTCTTC. Its protein is CATSGTGANEQFF.

The chain has TRBV9 and TRBJ1-1, with D tentatively TRBD1 (5 bases). V shed 0 bases and J shed 4 bases, with 7 bases lying between them. CDR3 size: 13 residues. Germline V CDR1 and CDR2: SGDLS, YYNGEE. The CDR3 here is CASSVAGFTEAFF. The DNA of the CDR3 is TGTGCCAGCAGCGTAGCAGGGTTCACTGAAGCTTTCTTT.

The chain is built from TRBV5-1 and TRBJ1-1; 12 bases map to TRBD1. From germline, CDR1 is SGHRS and CDR2 YFSETQ. The CDR3 consists of 17 residues. Trimming cost V 3 bases and J 4 bases; bases outside gene matches: 10. CDR3: CASSSGQGAGFGTEAFF. The CDR3 DNA reads as TGCGCCAGCAGCTCGGGACAGGGGGCGGGTTTTGGCACTGAAGCTTTCTTT.

V gene TRBV5-5 combines with J gene TRBJ2-7, with 7 bases that match TRBD1. Germline V gives CDR1 SGHKS, CDR2 YYEKEE (reference sequence). The junction had 7 bases not matched to a gene; V was cut back by 3 bases and J by 7 bases. The CDR3 covers 13 residues. The CDR3 DNA sequence: TGTGCCAGCAGCTGGGGGTGGACAGGAGAGCAGTACGTC. Protein product: CASSWGWTGEQYV.

The CDR3 nucleotides are TGCGCCAGCAGCTTGAGTCTTGTGACAGCTAACACCGGGGAGCTGTTTTTT. Encoded protein: CASSLSLVTANTGELFF. The chain is built from TRBV5-1 and TRBJ2-2; the D gene is possibly TRBD1 (5 bases). The CDR3 spans 17 residues. Per the germline V gene, CDR1 is SGHRS and CDR2 is YFSETQ. V was cut by 1 base and J by 2 bases, with 15 bases left in between.

This clone has only a few counts. The chain employs TRBV28 and TRBJ2-2; 11 bases map to TRBD2. Germline V gene sequence: CDR1 MDHEN, CDR2 SYDVKM. The CDR3 spans 15 residues. V dropped 7 bases and J dropped 6; count of bases not matched to a gene: 7. The CDR3 sequence: CASMRLAGSSGELFF. Here the CDR3 DNA reads TGTGCCAGCATGAGACTAGCGGGATCTTCCGGGGAGCTGTTTTTT.